The present T cell receptor (beta chain) was sequenced within a study of OX40 agonist ivuxolimab in advanced cancers. Background on the study: Mean age 60 years, range about 23 to 80; roughly 82% male.

Germline CDR1 is MDHEN and CDR2 is SYDVKM. Trimming at V came to 4 bases and at J to 4 bases, leaving 11 bases not matched to a gene. This CDR3 has 16 residues. Details on this clone: The antigen is not known.

Overall study results and limits: CD8+ T cells showed, on average, more clonal expansion than CD4+ cells.

Only in-frame clones appear in the TCRdb table, and some are missing; sequencing was by immunoSEQ multiplex PCR. In the table there are 50,000 or so clones, more than 80% of which are singletons. The material was CD4+ or CD8+ T cells sorted from blood, obtained in a trial of the OX40 agonist ivuxolimab. The clonotype comes from an adult with an advanced solid tumor such as melanoma, head and neck, liver or kidney cancer. The chain employs TRBV28 and TRBJ1-2; 8 bases are shared with TRBD1. As DNA, the CDR3 is TGTGCCAGCAGTTCCCGACAGGGGTGGGGTAGCTATGGCTACACCTTC. Translation gives CASSSRQGWGSYGYTF.